Many counts were recorded for the clone carrying this T cell receptor beta chain. Its antigen is unknown. This specimen comes from a study of blood T cells in healthy people across ages. Overall study findings and caveats: Naive T cell percentage strongly correlated with TCR beta diversity. PBMCs that were unsorted prevented a conclusive naive versus antigen-experienced comparison. More naive CD4+ cells and higher diversity marked long-lived donors relative to aged donors.

Trimming cost V 3 bases and J 5 bases, with 19 bases left between them. The CDR3 covers 16 residues. The germline V gene has CDR1 ENHRY and CDR2 SYGVKD. Then a second PCR, running roughly 7 to 11 cycles, was carried out with a sample-barcoded 5' primer and a J-beta primer mix. TCRdb re-called the 5' RACE reads through MiXCR, storing one row per CDR3 protein. The table records about 680,000 distinct CDR3 sequences, around half of them present only once. The sequence came from a woman aged 60 to 75 in good health. Sequenced input: blood. The V and J genes are TRBV10-3 and TRBJ1-2; maybe TRBD1 (5 bases). The CDR3 DNA reads as TGTGCCATCAGTGACCGGGGAGGGGAGATATGGTATGGCTACACCTTC. The encoded protein is CAISDRGGEIWYGYTF.